This T cell receptor beta chain was captured by sequencing in a study of spatial heterogeneity in lung cancer. Study-level background: Alpha-chain sequences were consistently detected in smaller numbers than beta-chain sequences. Broader study findings: Ubiquitous expanded tumor TCRs surfaced in blood more at resection than they did at follow-up.

Concerning this clonotype itself: Antigen unknown.

The time point here: sample taken at primary tumor resection. The study sequenced unsorted whole RNA from tumor, nontumor lung or frozen PBMC. TCRdb re-derived calls from the 5' RACE reads in MiXCR, one entry per CDR3 protein. This repertoire shows 35,000 to 55,000 distinct CDR3 sequences, roughly 15% found once; its top ten account for 50% to 70%. The ends lost 5 bases at V and 4 bases at J; junction bases unmatched: 7. The CDR3 extends over 14 amino acids. This clonotype originated in a male donor with early-stage non-small cell lung cancer. Sequencing used PBMCs, obtained at surgery. The gene calls are TRBV12-3 or TRBV12-4 and TRBJ1-2; 7 bases map to TRBD1. CDR3 region: CASSRQGSTYGYTF. The CDR3 coding sequence is TGTGCCAGCAGTCGACAGGGTAGTACCTATGGCTACACCTTC.